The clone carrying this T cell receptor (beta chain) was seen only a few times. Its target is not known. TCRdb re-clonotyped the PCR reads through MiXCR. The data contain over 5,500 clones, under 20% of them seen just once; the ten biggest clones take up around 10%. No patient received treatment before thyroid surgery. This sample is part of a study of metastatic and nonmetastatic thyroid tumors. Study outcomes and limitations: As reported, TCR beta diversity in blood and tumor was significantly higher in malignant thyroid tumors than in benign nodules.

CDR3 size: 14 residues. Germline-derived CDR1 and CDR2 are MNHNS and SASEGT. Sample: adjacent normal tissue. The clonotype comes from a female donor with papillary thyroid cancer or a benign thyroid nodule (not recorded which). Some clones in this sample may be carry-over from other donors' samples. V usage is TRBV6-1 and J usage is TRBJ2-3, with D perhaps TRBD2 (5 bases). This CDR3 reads CVTSRGDGEDTQYF. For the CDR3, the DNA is TGTGTCACCTCCCGGGGTGACGGGGAAGATACGCAGTATTTT.